The 31 T cell receptor beta chains presented below share a single source sample, sequenced in a study of T cell changes during pregnancy in multiple sclerosis. Generated by immunoSEQ multiplex PCR, the TCRdb table keeps only in-frame clones and is missing some. The data hold about 97,000 clones, with approximately 90% observed a single time. The starting material was peripheral blood, obtained in the second trimester of pregnancy. The receptors come from a female donor in good health, enrolled as a control in a pregnancy study.

The CDR3 bases are TGCGCCAGCAGCCCTGCAGGGAATAAGAACACTGAAGCTTTCTTT. Translating gives CASSPAGNKNTEAFF. J is TRBJ1-1 and V is TRBV5-1; D might be TRBD1 (5 bases). Trimming cost V 4 bases and J 1 base, with 14 bases left between them. CDR3 size: 15 residues. CDR1 is SGHRS and CDR2 is YFSETQ in the germline V gene.

The V gene is TRBV9, the J gene TRBJ2-5; 8 bases agree with TRBD1. Looked up from germline, CDR1 is SGDLS and CDR2 is YYNGEE. The CDR3 consists of 14 residues. Trimming removed 3 bases from V and 5 bases from J; junction bases left unmatched: 6. The CDR3, as DNA: TGTGCCAGCAGCGGAGGACAGGGTGGGGAGACCCAGTACTTC. This gives the protein CASSGGQGGETQYF.

The gene calls are TRBV18 and TRBJ1-4; TRBD1 agrees at 10 bases. Trimming at V came to 2 bases and at J to 7 bases, leaving 7 bases not matched to a gene. The germline V gene encodes CDR1 KGHSH and CDR2 LQKENI. This CDR3 has 16 residues. This chain's CDR3 is CASSPVGTGAREKLFF. The CDR3 bases are TGTGCCAGCTCACCAGTAGGGACAGGGGCTCGTGAAAAACTGTTTTTT.

The V gene is TRBV10-3, the J gene TRBJ2-1; perhaps TRBD1 as D (6 bases). Trimming stripped 9 bases from V and 6 bases from J, with 18 bases between. The CDR3 totals 14 residues. Germline-derived CDR1 and CDR2 are ENHRY and SYGVKD. In nucleotides, the CDR3 is TGTGCCATTGAGGACAGACCAGGCCGCAATGAGCAGTTCTTC. It specifies CAIEDRPGRNEQFF.

This chain links TRBV15 with TRBJ1-2, with TRBD1 matching over 8 bases. The CDR3 runs to 16 residues. Germline CDR1 and CDR2: LNHNV and YYDKDF (reference sequence). The junction had 8 bases not matched to a gene; V was cut back by 5 bases and J by 0 bases. The DNA of the CDR3 is TGTGCCACCAGCCCCCGGACAGGGCCGTCTAACTATGGCTACACCTTC. Its translation: CATSPRTGPSNYGYTF.

This clone showed up just once. The chain carries TRBV27 and TRBJ1-5; TRBD1 aligns across 8 bases. Germline V gives CDR1 MNHEY, CDR2 SMNVEV (reference sequence). With 5 bases clipped from V and 7 bases from J, the junction kept 13 bases outside the gene matches. The CDR3 contains 16 residues. CDR3 residues: CASSHRQGRIGQPQHF. The CDR3 coding sequence is TGTGCCAGCAGTCACCGACAGGGGAGGATAGGGCAGCCCCAGCATTTT.

The chain carries TRBV5-1 and TRBJ1-1; D not certain. The V end was cut by 4 bases, the J end by 1 base, with 5 bases between. Looked up from germline, CDR1 is SGHRS and CDR2 is YFSETQ. The CDR3 contains 12 residues. In DNA, the CDR3 is TGCGCCAGCAGCCCCCGGAACACTGAAGCTTTCTTT. The encoded protein is CASSPRNTEAFF.

The CDR3 region has the DNA TGTGCCAGCAGCAAAAACCGGGGGGGTTCACCCCTCCACTTT. Protein sequence: CASSKNRGGSPLHF. V and J are TRBV6-5 and TRBJ1-6; D is perhaps TRBD1 (5 bases). Per the germline V gene, CDR1 is MNHEY and CDR2 is SVGAGI. This CDR3 has 14 amino acids. The ends were cut back, 6 bases at V and 9 bases at J, with 15 bases in the middle.

The chain uses TRBV19 and TRBJ1-2, with a possible D match to TRBD1 (6 bases). Trimming removed 5 bases at V and 2 bases at J, with 15 bases between. CDR3 length equals 15 residues. CDR1 is LNHDA and CDR2 is SQIVND in the germline V gene (reference sequence). The CDR3 sequence is CASSVPGHGNYGYTF. Here the CDR3 DNA reads TGTGCCAGTAGTGTGCCGGGACACGGAAACTATGGCTACACCTTC.

This chain links TRBV11-2 with TRBJ2-5; a weak D match, TRBD2 (6 bases). The CDR3 is made up of 14 amino acids. Trimming stripped 6 bases from V and 4 bases from J, with 15 bases between. Germline assignment: CDR1 SGHAT and CDR2 FQNNGV. This CDR3 is CASRLGTGGETQYF. The DNA for the CDR3 is TGTGCCAGCAGATTGGGGACTGGGGGAGAGACCCAGTACTTC.

The table lists this clone with many counts. The chain has TRBV2 and TRBJ1-5, with 9 bases that match TRBD1. Trimming at V came to 5 bases and at J to 0 bases, leaving 2 bases not matched to a gene. The CDR3 has 15 amino acids. In germline, CDR1 is SNHLY, CDR2 FYNNEI. CDR3 nucleotides: TGTGCCAGCAGTACAGGGGGCACTAGCAATCAGCCCCAGCATTTT. Protein: CASSTGGTSNQPQHF.

V and J are TRBV2 and TRBJ2-5, with a weak D call TRBD2 (6 bases). Germline CDR1 and CDR2: SNHLY and FYNNEI. V lost 6 bases and J lost 5, with 13 bases in between. This CDR3 has 13 amino acids. CDR3 sequence: CASSRGTGETQYF. The CDR3 nucleotides are TGTGCCAGCAGCCGGGGGACGGGGGAGACCCAGTACTTC.

The chain's CDR3 is CASSTYRGAGGEQFF. The CDR3 nucleotides are TGTGCCAGCAGCACATACAGGGGCGCTGGGGGTGAGCAGTTCTTC. This chain uses TRBV11-3 with TRBJ2-1, with 7 bases lining up with TRBD1. CDR3 size: 15 residues. Germline V gives CDR1 SGHNT, CDR2 YENEEA. The V and J ends lost 5 bases and 9 bases, in that order; junction bases with no gene match: 13. Combining the CDR3 with reference TRBV11-3 and TRBJ2-1 gives the whole variable domain EAGVVQSPRYKIIEKKQPVAFWCNPISGHNTLYWYLQNLGQGPELLIRYENEEAVDDSQLPKDRFSAERLKGVDSTLKIQPAELGDSAVYLCASSTYRGAGGEQFFGPGTRLTVL.

The chain recombines TRBV15 with TRBJ2-6, with D unclear. Trimming took off 0 bases at V and 0 bases at J, with 9 bases between the two ends. Germline V CDR1 and CDR2: LNHNV, YYDKDF (reference sequence). The CDR3 runs 17 residues. The CDR3 here is CATSRDFGPSGANVLTF. DNA of the CDR3: TGTGCCACCAGCAGAGATTTTGGGCCCTCTGGGGCCAACGTCCTGACTTTC.

The chain carries TRBV5-6 and TRBJ1-3; 8 nucleotides match TRBD1. J lost 4 bases, V lost 0 bases, and 6 bases had no gene match. The CDR3 totals 16 residues. Germline V gene lookup returns CDR1 SGHDT and CDR2 YYEEEE. CDR3 in DNA: TGTGCCAGCAGCTTGGATTACAGGGGGTCGGGAAACACCATATATTTT. It translates to CASSLDYRGSGNTIYF.

The chain joins TRBV27 to TRBJ1-2; a possible D gene is TRBD1 (6 bases). Germline V gene lookup returns CDR1 MNHEY and CDR2 SMNVEV (reference sequence). Trimming removed 3 bases at V and 4 bases at J, with 15 bases between. CDR3 length: 15 residues. CDR3 amino acids: CASSLLGGQGYGYTF. In nucleotides, the CDR3 is TGTGCCAGCAGTTTGCTGGGGGGGCAGGGCTATGGCTACACCTTC.

The V and J genes are TRBV4-1 and TRBJ2-1, with TRBD1 as a possible D gene (5 bases). V was clipped by 4 bases and J by 1 base, with 8 bases between them. The CDR3 sequence is 14 residues long. CDR1 and CDR2 (germline): MGHRA, YSYEKL. The CDR3 region is CASSRGLSYNEQFF. Here the CDR3 DNA reads TGCGCCAGCAGCCGGGGCCTGTCCTACAATGAGCAGTTCTTC.

The rearrangement links TRBV18 to TRBJ2-3; 9 bases are a match to TRBD2. This CDR3 region has 16 residues. CDR1 and CDR2 (germline): KGHSH, LQKENI. Trimming at V came to 3 bases and at J to 5 bases, leaving 9 bases not matched to a gene. The CDR3 is CASSPFGGGAEDTQYF. CDR3 nucleotide sequence: TGTGCCAGCTCACCCTTCGGCGGGGGGGCGGAAGATACGCAGTATTTT.

The chain has TRBV7-9 and TRBJ1-2; D not resolved. Per germline, CDR1 SEHNR and CDR2 FQNEAQ (reference sequence). CDR3 length: 14 residues. The V and J ends lost 5 bases and 5 bases respectively, with 15 bases between them. DNA for the CDR3: TGTGCCAGCAGCCTGGGAGAGGGTAAATATGGCTACACCTTC. Amino acid sequence: CASSLGEGKYGYTF.

The chain has TRBV6-1 and TRBJ2-3; 8 bases agree with TRBD2. With 3 bases clipped from V and 4 bases from J, the junction kept 12 bases outside the gene matches. The V gene's germline CDR1 is MNHNS and CDR2 SASEGT. CDR3 length: 17 amino acids. The CDR3 region has the DNA TGTGCCAGCAGTGACCCCGGGCGAGCGGGAGCGGCAGATACGCAGTATTTT. Protein sequence: CASSDPGRAGAADTQYF.

This clone was found once. The rearrangement joins TRBV5-8 to TRBJ2-3, with a tentative D call TRBD1 (5 bases). The V end was cut by 7 bases, the J end by 1 base, with 13 bases between. CDR1 SGHTS and CDR2 YDEGEE come from the germline V gene. The CDR3 runs 14 residues. The CDR3 coding sequence is TGTGCCAGCGGTTCCAGCAGGGGCACAGATACGCAGTATTTT. Its protein is CASGSSRGTDTQYF.

The CDR3 DNA follows: TGTGCCAGCAGCTTAGGGAGACAGACCGAAGCTTTCTTT. Its protein product is CASSLGRQTEAFF. This rearrangement joins TRBV7-6 to TRBJ1-1; weak D call: TRBD1 (5 bases). V lost 1 base and J lost 8, with 11 bases in between. The CDR3 loop spans 13 amino acids. Germline V lookup: CDR1 SGHVS, CDR2 FNYEAQ.

The V gene is TRBV5-8, the J gene TRBJ2-7; a weak D match, TRBD1 (6 bases). This CDR3 has 13 residues. Per germline, CDR1 SGHTS and CDR2 YDEGEE. V lost 0 bases and J 6 bases, leaving 10 bases between the germline ends. CDR3 sequence (DNA): TGTGCCAGCAGCTTGGGACAGGCACTCGAGCAGTACTTC. This sequence encodes CASSLGQALEQYF.

This chain connects TRBV19 to TRBJ2-5, with a tentative D call TRBD2 (6 bases). Trimming cost V 5 bases and J 4 bases, with 11 bases left between them. CDR1 is LNHDA and CDR2 is SQIVND in the germline V gene (reference sequence). The CDR3 spans 13 residues. CDR3 sequence: CASSGGSTETQYF. CDR3 DNA: TGTGCCAGTAGTGGGGGGTCAACAGAGACCCAGTACTTC.

This chain uses TRBV5-6 with TRBJ1-2; possible D gene TRBD1, 5 bases. Trimming pared 7 bases from V and 0 bases from J, leaving 13 bases between. This CDR3 is built from 14 residues. Germline CDR1 reads SGHDT; CDR2 reads YYEEEE. As DNA, the CDR3 is TGTGCCAGCTGTCCAGGGCCAGCTAACTATGGCTACACCTTC. It yields the protein CASCPGPANYGYTF.

The DNA of the CDR3 is TGTGCCAGCAGACCAGGGTACCAAGAGACCCAGTACTTC. It specifies CASRPGYQETQYF. The chain recombines TRBV6-6 with TRBJ2-5, with D possibly TRBD1 on 5 matching bases. The CDR3 is made up of 13 amino acids. Germline CDR1 MNHNY, CDR2 SVGAGI (reference sequence). Deletions cut 6 bases from V and 0 bases from J, with 8 bases between.

The genes are TRBV2 and TRBJ1-5; 10 bases fit TRBD1. Germline trimming cut 4 bases from V and 3 bases from J; bases unmatched to any gene: 3. The CDR3 runs to 15 residues. Germline V gives CDR1 SNHLY, CDR2 FYNNEI. CDR3 in amino acids: CASSGTGGINQPQHF. The CDR3 DNA is TGTGCCAGCAGTGGGACAGGGGGTATCAATCAGCCCCAGCATTTT.

J is TRBJ1-4 and V is TRBV21-1; TRBD1 is the table's D call, not checked against the DNA. TRBV21-1 is flagged as a pseudogene. The CDR3 sequence is 17 residues long. Here the CDR3 reads CASSKGQGPVTNEKLFF. CDR3 bases: TGTGCCAGCAGCAAAGGACAGGGCCCCGTCACTAATGAAAAACTGTTTTTT.

The rearrangement uses TRBV19 and TRBJ2-1; the match to TRBD1 covers 9 bases. CDR3 length: 14 residues. The germline V gene has CDR1 LNHDA and CDR2 SQIVND (reference sequence). V lost 6 bases to trimming and J lost 10 bases; unmatched junction nucleotides: 10. In DNA, the CDR3 is TGTGCCAGTAGCTCACCGACAGGGGGAAACGAGCAGTTCTTC. Its translation is CASSSPTGGNEQFF.

The genes are TRBV27 and TRBJ2-6; D unclear. Trimming shortened V by 11 bases and J by 0 bases, and 11 bases separated the two germline ends. There are 14 residues in the CDR3. Germline V CDR1 and CDR2: MNHEY, SMNVEV (reference sequence). As DNA, the CDR3 is TGTGCCTCCCGAGTTTTCTCTGGGGCCAACGTCCTGACTTTC. Its protein product is CASRVFSGANVLTF.

To note about this clone: At the DNA level, this CDR3 is encoded by other sequences in the same sample as well. The chain combines TRBV27 with TRBJ1-1, with 9 bases lining up with TRBD1. The CDR3 loop spans 14 amino acids. CDR1 and CDR2 (germline): MNHEY, SMNVEV (reference sequence). V shed 3 bases and J 5 bases; nucleotides not matched to a gene: 4. CDR3 bases: TGTGCCAGCAGTTTCCGGGACAGGGTGACTGAAGCTTTCTTT. It specifies CASSFRDRVTEAFF.